Following are 17 T cell receptor beta chains from one sample sequenced in a study of OX40 agonist ivuxolimab in advanced cancers. The method behind the library was the immunoSEQ multiplex PCR assay. The table was pulled from immuneACCESS by TCRdb, which kept in-frame rearrangements only. Such tables lose some clones; where checked, under half of the loss comes from unresolved V genes, and the rest has no known cause. The table for this sample lists some 50,000 clones; approximately 86% of them were counted only once. The ten biggest clones cover approximately 11% of the sample. The source was CD4+ or CD8+ T cells sorted from blood, collected in a trial of the OX40 agonist ivuxolimab. These receptors came from an adult with an advanced solid tumor such as melanoma, head and neck, liver or kidney cancer.

The gene calls are TRBV9 and TRBJ1-3; unclear D gene. V lost 0 bases, J lost 1 base, and 14 bases lay in between. The CDR3 sequence is 17 residues long. CDR1 is SGDLS, CDR2 YYNGEE, per germline. DNA of the CDR3: TGTGCCAGCAGCGTAGGCCTGACCGGGAGGTCTGGAAACACCATATATTTT. Translating gives CASSVGLTGRSGNTIYF.

This clone was seen a single time. The V and J genes are TRBV9 and TRBJ2-1; 8 nucleotides agree with TRBD1. With 1 base clipped from V and 9 bases from J, the junction kept 12 bases outside the gene matches. CDR3 length: 16 residues. CDR1 is SGDLS, CDR2 YYNGEE, per germline. DNA for the CDR3: TGTGCCAGCAGCGTACCAGGGGGCGGTTATAATGGTGAGCAGTTCTTC. This translates into CASSVPGGGYNGEQFF.

This chain links TRBV7-9 with TRBJ2-7; maybe TRBD2 (5 bases). V lost 4 bases and J 6 bases, leaving 7 bases between the germline ends. The CDR3 contains 11 residues. Germline CDR1 reads SEHNR; CDR2 reads FQNEAQ (reference sequence). The chain's CDR3 is CASSYRGEQYF. The DNA of the CDR3 is TGTGCCAGCAGCTATCGGGGCGAGCAGTACTTC.

This rearrangement joins TRBV4-2 to TRBJ2-2; possible D gene TRBD1, 6 bases. Germline V CDR1 and CDR2: LGHNA, YNFKEQ. V lost 3 bases to trimming and J lost 0 bases, with 11 bases between them. This CDR3 has 16 amino acids. CDR3 DNA sequence: TGTGCCAGCAGCCAGCCCGGGACACCGAACACCGGGGAGCTGTTTTTT. Translating it yields CASSQPGTPNTGELFF.

The J gene is TRBJ2-1, the V gene TRBV27, with D maybe TRBD2 (5 bases). V was clipped by 6 bases and J by 8 bases, with 17 bases between them. This CDR3 has 14 residues. CDR1 MNHEY and CDR2 SMNVEV come from the germline V gene (reference sequence). In nucleotides, the CDR3 is TGTGCCAGCAGCTTCGGACTCACAACAGATGAGCAGTTCTTC. Protein: CASSFGLTTDEQFF.

The chain carries TRBV30 and TRBJ2-3, with D hard to call. This CDR3 is built from 16 residues. CDR1 GTSNPN and CDR2 SVGIG come from the germline V gene (reference sequence). V was cut by 0 bases and J by 4 bases, with 17 bases left in between. CDR3 region: CAWSVGRLTSADTQYF. The CDR3, as DNA: TGTGCCTGGAGTGTAGGCCGACTTACCAGTGCAGATACGCAGTATTTT.

The chain uses TRBV15 and TRBJ2-1, with TRBD1 matching 12 bases. With 7 bases clipped from V and 6 bases from J, the junction kept 4 bases outside the gene matches. The CDR3 is made up of 14 amino acids. CDR1 is LNHNV, CDR2 YYDKDF, per germline (reference sequence). CDR3 sequence (DNA): TGTGCCACCACCGGGACAGGGGGCCTCAATGAGCAGTTCTTC. Translation: CATTGTGGLNEQFF.

As DNA, the CDR3 is TGTGCCAGCAGCTTACTACGGGGTGGGAGCGCAGATACGCAGTATTTT. Encoded protein: CASSLLRGGSADTQYF. The chain carries TRBV7-9 and TRBJ2-3; D perhaps matches TRBD2 (5 bases). Trimming pared 2 bases from V and 4 bases from J, leaving 16 bases between. CDR1 and CDR2 (germline): SEHNR, FQNEAQ (reference sequence). The CDR3 totals 16 residues.

V is TRBV28 and J is TRBJ2-4; D is perhaps TRBD2 (5 bases). V lost 3 bases to trimming and J lost 0 bases, with 12 bases between them. Germline values: CDR1 MDHEN, CDR2 SYDVKM. This CDR3 has 16 residues. The CDR3 spells CASSFPDGIAKNIQYF. The DNA for the CDR3 is TGTGCCAGCAGTTTCCCCGACGGGATAGCCAAAAACATTCAGTACTTC.

The chain combines TRBV5-1 with TRBJ2-2, with 10 positions matching TRBD2. J was trimmed by 0 bases and V by 4 bases; bases with no gene match: 9. Germline-derived CDR1 and CDR2 are SGHRS and YFSETQ. This CDR3 is built from 18 residues. The CDR3 DNA reads TGCGCCAGCAGCCTCACTAGCGGGACTATTCCGAACACCGGGGAGCTGTTTTTT. As protein: CASSLTSGTIPNTGELFF.

The V call is TRBV28, the J call TRBJ2-7; D assignment may be TRBD1 or TRBD2 (5 bases each). In germline, CDR1 is MDHEN, CDR2 SYDVKM. This CDR3 spans 14 amino acids. V was clipped by 5 bases and J by 3 bases, with 14 bases between them. This CDR3 reads CASSPPGSFYEQYF. CDR3 nucleotides: TGTGCCAGCAGTCCGCCAGGGAGTTTCTACGAGCAGTACTTC.

V and J are TRBV15 and TRBJ2-2, with 10 bases that match TRBD1. Germline CDR1 and CDR2: LNHNV and YYDKDF (reference sequence). After removal of 3 bases from V and 1 base from J, the junction contained 17 bases not matched to a gene. The length of the CDR3 is 21 residues. In DNA form, the CDR3 reads TGTGCCACCAGCAGTTCGCTCCCGGGACAGGGGCCATGGAGGAACACCGGGGAGCTGTTTTTT. This codes for CATSSSLPGQGPWRNTGELFF.

This clone was recorded a few times. The chain carries TRBV28 and TRBJ2-2; 9 nucleotides match TRBD1. Germline lookup yields CDR1 MDHEN and CDR2 SYDVKM. The CDR3 covers 17 residues. The V gene end was trimmed by 5 bases and the J gene end by 4 bases; junction bases not matched to a gene: 11. Written as DNA, the CDR3 is TGTGCCAGCAGTCTTTCCAGGGGACAGGGTCGCACCGGGGAGCTGTTTTTT. Its protein is CASSLSRGQGRTGELFF.

This clone has a single count. The chain joins TRBV4-3 to TRBJ2-3; 14 nucleotides line up with TRBD2. The junction had 14 bases not matched to a gene; V was cut back by 0 bases and J by 3 bases. Germline CDR1 LGHNA, CDR2 YSLEER. The length of the CDR3 is 21 residues. Here the CDR3 DNA reads TGCGCCAGCAGCCAAGATAGGACCGGACTAGCGGGGGGTTTCGGAACAGATACGCAGTATTTT. As protein: CASSQDRTGLAGGFGTDTQYF.

The genes are TRBV4-1 and TRBJ2-7; D is perhaps TRBD1 or TRBD2 (5 bases each). V was cut by 3 bases and J by 0 bases, with 18 bases left in between. Germline V gene lookup returns CDR1 MGHRA and CDR2 YSYEKL. The CDR3 is 17 amino acids. The CDR3 DNA reads TGCGCCAGCAGCCAGATCGGGGCAAATGTTGGCTCCTACGAGCAGTACTTC. As protein: CASSQIGANVGSYEQYF.

The rearrangement uses TRBV28 and TRBJ1-4; D is uncertain. Trimming removed 9 bases from V and 8 bases from J, with 16 bases in between. The CDR3 has 13 residues. Per the germline V gene, CDR1 is MDHEN and CDR2 is SYDVKM. CDR3 loop: CASRAHRGEKLFF. The CDR3 bases are TGTGCCAGTCGGGCCCACCGGGGAGAAAAACTGTTTTTT.

For the CDR3, the DNA is TGCGCCAGCAGCCTCCTCAGGGACTCCTACGAGCAGTACTTC. Protein product: CASSLLRDSYEQYF. V and J are TRBV4-3 and TRBJ2-7; a possible D gene is TRBD1 (5 bases). This CDR3 region has 14 residues. Trimming left V 4 bases short and J 0 bases short, with 10 bases between. The V gene's germline CDR1 is LGHNA and CDR2 YSLEER.